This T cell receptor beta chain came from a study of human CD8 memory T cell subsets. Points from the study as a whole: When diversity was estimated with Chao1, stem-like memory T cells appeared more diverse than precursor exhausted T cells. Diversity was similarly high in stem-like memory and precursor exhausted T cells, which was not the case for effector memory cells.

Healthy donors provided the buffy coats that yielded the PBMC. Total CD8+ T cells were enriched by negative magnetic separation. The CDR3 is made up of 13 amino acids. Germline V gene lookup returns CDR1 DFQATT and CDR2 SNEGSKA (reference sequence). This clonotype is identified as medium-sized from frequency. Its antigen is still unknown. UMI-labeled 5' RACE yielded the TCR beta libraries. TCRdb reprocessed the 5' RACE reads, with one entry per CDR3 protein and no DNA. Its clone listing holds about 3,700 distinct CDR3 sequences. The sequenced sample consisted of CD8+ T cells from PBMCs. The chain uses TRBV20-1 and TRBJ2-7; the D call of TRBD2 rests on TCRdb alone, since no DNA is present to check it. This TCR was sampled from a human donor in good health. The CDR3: CSARGRADYEQYF.